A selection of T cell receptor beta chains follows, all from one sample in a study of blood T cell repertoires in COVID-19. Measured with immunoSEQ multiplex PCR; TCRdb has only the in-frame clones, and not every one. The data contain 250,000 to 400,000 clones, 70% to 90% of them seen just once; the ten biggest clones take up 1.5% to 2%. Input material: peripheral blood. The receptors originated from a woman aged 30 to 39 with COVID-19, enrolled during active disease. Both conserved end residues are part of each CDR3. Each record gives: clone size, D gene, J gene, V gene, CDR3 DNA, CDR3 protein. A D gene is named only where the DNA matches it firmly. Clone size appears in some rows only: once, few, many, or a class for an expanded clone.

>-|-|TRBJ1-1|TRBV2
TGTGCCAGCAGTTCGGACAGGAACACTGAAGCTTTCTTT
CASSSDRNTEAFF
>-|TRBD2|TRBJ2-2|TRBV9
TGTGCCAGCAGCGTAGCTGCTAGCGGGGTGAACACCGGGGAGCTGTTTTTT
CASSVAASGVNTGELFF
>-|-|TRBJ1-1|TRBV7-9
TGTGCCAGCAGCTTAGTGGGGGGTGCGAACACTGAAGCTTTCTTT
CASSLVGGANTEAFF
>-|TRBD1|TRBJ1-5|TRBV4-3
TGCGCCAGCAGCCAGAGACAGGGCGGCGGTCAGCCCCAGCATTTT
CASSQRQGGGQPQHF
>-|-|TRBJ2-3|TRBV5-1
TGCGCCACTGGGCGGGACAGCACAGATACGCAGTATTTT
CATGRDSTDTQYF
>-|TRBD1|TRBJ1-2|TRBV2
TGTGCCACGGGACAGGGAGGCTATGGCTACACCTTC
CATGQGGYGYTF
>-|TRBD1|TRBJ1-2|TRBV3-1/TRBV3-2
TGTGCCAGCAGCCTTCTGACAGGGAACTATGGCTACACCTTC
CASSLLTGNYGYTF
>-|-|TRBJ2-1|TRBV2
TGTGCCAGCAAGGAGTCGGAAAGCTCCTACAATGAGCAGTTCTTC
CASKESESSYNEQFF
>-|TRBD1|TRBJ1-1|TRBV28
TGTGCCAGCAACATCCCACAGGGGGCGAACACTGAAGCTTTCTTT
CASNIPQGANTEAFF
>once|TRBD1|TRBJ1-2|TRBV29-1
TGCAGCGTCCTGAGGGGGCAGAGCTATGGCTACACCTTC
CSVLRGQSYGYTF
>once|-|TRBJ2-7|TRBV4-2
TGTGCCAGCAGCAGTGAGGACAGTAGCTCCTACGAGCAGTACTTC
CASSSEDSSSYEQYF
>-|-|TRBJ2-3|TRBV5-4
TGTGCCAGCAGCCCTACAGGAAGCACAGATACGCAGTATTTT
CASSPTGSTDTQYF
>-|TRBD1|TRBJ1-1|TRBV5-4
TGTGCCAGCATAGCAGGGGGCTTGGGTCGGACTGAAGCTTTCTTT
CASIAGGLGRTEAFF
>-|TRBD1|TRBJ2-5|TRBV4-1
TGCGCCAGCAGTTTGCCCGACAGGGTTGAGACCCAGTACTTC
CASSLPDRVETQYF
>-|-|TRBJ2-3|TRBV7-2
TGTGCCAGCAGCTCGACTAGTGCCACAGATACGCAGTATTTT
CASSSTSATDTQYF
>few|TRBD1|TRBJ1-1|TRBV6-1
TGTGCCAGCAGTGAGGACAGGACCTTGAACACTGAAGCTTTCTTT
CASSEDRTLNTEAFF
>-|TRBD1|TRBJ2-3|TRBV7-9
TGTGCCAGCAGCTCAGACAGGGGCCCCACAGATACGCAGTATTTT
CASSSDRGPTDTQYF
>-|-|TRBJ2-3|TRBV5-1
TGCGCCAGCAGCTTAGGGGGCACAGATACGCAGTATTTT
CASSLGGTDTQYF
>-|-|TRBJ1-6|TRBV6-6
TGTGCCAGCAGTCCCTTGAGCCAGGACATCTGGAATTCACCCCTCCACTTT
CASSPLSQDIWNSPLHF
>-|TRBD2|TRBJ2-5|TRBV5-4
TGTGCCAGCAGCTTCGCGGGGGGAAAGACCCAGTACTTC
CASSFAGGKTQYF
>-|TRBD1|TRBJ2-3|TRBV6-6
TGTGCCAGCAGTTTACTCACAGGGGTGGATACGCAGTATTTT
CASSLLTGVDTQYF
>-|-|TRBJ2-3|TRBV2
TGTGCCAGCGCCGAGCCAGATACGCAGTATTTT
CASAEPDTQYF
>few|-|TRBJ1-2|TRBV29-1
TGCAGCGTTGAGGCTCGGGGGGGGATTTTCTCTGGCTACACCTTC
CSVEARGGIFSGYTF
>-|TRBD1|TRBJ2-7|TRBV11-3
TGTGCCAGCAGCTCTTACCGGGACAGGGCTCCCTACGAGCAGTACTTC
CASSSYRDRAPYEQYF
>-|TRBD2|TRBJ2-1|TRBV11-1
TGTGCCAGCAGCAGGACTAGCGGGGCCTACAATGAGCAGTTCTTC
CASSRTSGAYNEQFF
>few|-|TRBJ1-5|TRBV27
TGTGCCAGCAGTTTACACATTAGCAATCAGCCCCAGCATTTT
CASSLHISNQPQHF
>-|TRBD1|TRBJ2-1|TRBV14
TGTGCCAGCAGCCAAAGAGTCGGGACAGGGAACTACAATGAGCAGTTCTTC
CASSQRVGTGNYNEQFF
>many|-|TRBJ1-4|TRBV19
TGTGCCAGTAGTATAAGCGGGGGCTGGGGTGAAAAACTGTTTTTT
CASSISGGWGEKLFF
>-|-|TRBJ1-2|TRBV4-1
TGCGCCAGCAGCCAAGATTTGATTACAGTACCCCTGTATGGCTACACCTTC
CASSQDLITVPLYGYTF